The source of this T cell receptor beta chain is a study of cytomegalovirus exposure and HLA in healthy donors. Sequencing was performed with immunoSEQ multiplex PCR; in TCRdb, only in-frame clones are kept and a portion is missing. This sample has 140,000 to 150,000 clones; roughly 92% occur once, and the top ten carry about 0.65%. In germline, CDR1 is LNHDA, CDR2 SQIVND (reference sequence). V was shortened by 5 bases and J by 3 bases, with 8 bases between the two germline ends. The CDR3 loop spans 13 amino acids. Comment on this clone: In the same sample, other DNA sequences code for this CDR3.

The chain couples TRBV19 to TRBJ1-5; D is ambiguous. Material for sequencing was PBMCs. This TCR came from a man younger than 35 in good health and CMV-seronegative. The CDR3 protein is CASSPGLNQPQHF. The CDR3 DNA follows: TGTGCCAGTAGTCCAGGCCTCAATCAGCCCCAGCATTTT.